This TCR beta chain emerged from a study of T cell responses to AZD1222 COVID-19 vaccine. Study information: Some second doses came at about 4 weeks and others at about 12 weeks; these were pooled. Regarding the study as a whole: Clonal diversity was possibly underestimated, and the donors were mostly white British, with more females. Recipients of AZD1222 seropositive at baseline numbered only 5 to 7.

A note on this clone: Its antigen is currently unknown.

The CDR3 length is 15 residues. Per germline, CDR1 LGHNA and CDR2 YSLEER. V dropped 0 bases and J dropped 2 bases, with 10 bases sitting between them. Assay: immunoSEQ multiplex PCR; the TCRdb copy retains only in-frame clones and omits some. The table lists about 91,000 clones, around nine tenths of them singletons, with about 19% in the top ten. This TCR came from an adult in good health. The chain couples TRBV4-3 to TRBJ1-2; no firm D call. The sample was peripheral blood, taken on day 0 of AZD1222 vaccination. CDR3 DNA sequence: TGCGCCAGCAGCCAAGAAAGAATCGTGAACTATGGCTACACCTTC. Protein: CASSQERIVNYGYTF.